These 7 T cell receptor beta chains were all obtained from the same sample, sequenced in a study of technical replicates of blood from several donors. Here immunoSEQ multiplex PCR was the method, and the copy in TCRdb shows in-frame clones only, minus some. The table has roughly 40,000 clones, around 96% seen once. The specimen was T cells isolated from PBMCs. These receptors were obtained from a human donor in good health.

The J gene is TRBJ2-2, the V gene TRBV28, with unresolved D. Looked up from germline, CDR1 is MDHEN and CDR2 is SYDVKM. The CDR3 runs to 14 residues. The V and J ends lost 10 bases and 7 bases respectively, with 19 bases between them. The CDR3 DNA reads TGTGCCACAGAAGTTTCTCCGGGTAGCGGGGAGCTGTTTTTT. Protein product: CATEVSPGSGELFF. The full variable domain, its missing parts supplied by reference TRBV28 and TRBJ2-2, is DVKVTQSSRYLVKRTGEKVFLECVQDMDHENMFWYRQDPGLGLRLIYFSYDVKMKEKGDIPEGYSVSREKKERFSLILESASTNQTSMYLCATEVSPGSGELFFGEGSRLTVL.

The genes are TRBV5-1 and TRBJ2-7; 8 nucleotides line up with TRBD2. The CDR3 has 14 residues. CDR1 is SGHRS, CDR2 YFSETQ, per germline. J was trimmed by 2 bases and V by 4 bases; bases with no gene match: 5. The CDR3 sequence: CASSPRAGAYEQYF. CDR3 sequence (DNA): TGCGCCAGCAGCCCGAGAGCGGGAGCCTACGAGCAGTACTTC.

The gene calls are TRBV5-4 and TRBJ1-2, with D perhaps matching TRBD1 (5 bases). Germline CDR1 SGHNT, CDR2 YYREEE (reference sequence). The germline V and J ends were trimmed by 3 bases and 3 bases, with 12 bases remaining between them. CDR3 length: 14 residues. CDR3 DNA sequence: TGTGCCAGCAGCTACCAGGGTCTCGACTATGGCTACACCTTC. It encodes CASSYQGLDYGYTF. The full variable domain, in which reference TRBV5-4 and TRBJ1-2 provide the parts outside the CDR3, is ETGVTQSPTHLIKTRGQQVTLRCSSQSGHNTVSWYQQALGQGPQFIFQYYREEENGRGNFPPRFSGLQFPNYSSELNVNALELDDSALYLCASSYQGLDYGYTFGSGTRLTVV.

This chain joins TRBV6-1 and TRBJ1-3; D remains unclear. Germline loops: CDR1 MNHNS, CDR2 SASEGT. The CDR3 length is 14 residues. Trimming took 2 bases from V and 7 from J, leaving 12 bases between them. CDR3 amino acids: CASSEIMAGNTIYF. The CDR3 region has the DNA TGTGCCAGCAGTGAAATAATGGCCGGGAACACCATATATTTT.

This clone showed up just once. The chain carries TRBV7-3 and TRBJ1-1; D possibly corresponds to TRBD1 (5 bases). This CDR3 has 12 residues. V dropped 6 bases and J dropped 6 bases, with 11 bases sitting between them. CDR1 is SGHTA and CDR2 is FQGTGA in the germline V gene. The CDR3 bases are TGTGCCAGCAGTCCCGGGGGGGCTGAAGCTTTCTTT. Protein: CASSPGGAEAFF.

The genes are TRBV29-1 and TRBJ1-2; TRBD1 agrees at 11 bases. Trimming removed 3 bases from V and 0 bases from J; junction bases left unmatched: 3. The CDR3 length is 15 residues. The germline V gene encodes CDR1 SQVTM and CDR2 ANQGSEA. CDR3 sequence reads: CSVDWTGGPNYGYTF. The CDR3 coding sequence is TGCAGCGTTGATTGGACAGGGGGCCCTAACTATGGCTACACCTTC.

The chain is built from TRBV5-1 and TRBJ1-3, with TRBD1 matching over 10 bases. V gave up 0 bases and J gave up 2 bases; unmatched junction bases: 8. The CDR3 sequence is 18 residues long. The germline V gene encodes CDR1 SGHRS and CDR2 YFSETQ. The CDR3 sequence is CASSLGVGDRGPGNTIYF. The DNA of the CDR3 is TGCGCCAGCAGCTTGGGAGTGGGAGACAGGGGGCCTGGAAACACCATATATTTT.